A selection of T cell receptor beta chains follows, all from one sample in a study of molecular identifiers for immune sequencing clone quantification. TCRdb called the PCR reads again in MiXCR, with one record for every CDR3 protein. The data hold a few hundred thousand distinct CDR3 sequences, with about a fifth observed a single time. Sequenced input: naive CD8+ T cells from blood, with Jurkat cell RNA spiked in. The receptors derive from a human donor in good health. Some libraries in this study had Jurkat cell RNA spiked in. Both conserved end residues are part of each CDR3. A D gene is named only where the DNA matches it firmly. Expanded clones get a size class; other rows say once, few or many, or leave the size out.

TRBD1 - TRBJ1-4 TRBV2 CASSETWTGGTNEKLFF TGTGCCAGCAGTGAGACCTGGACAGGGGGAACTAATGAAAAACTGTTTTTT
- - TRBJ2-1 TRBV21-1 CASFSRDRYNEQFF TGTGCCAGCTTTTCTCGGGACAGATACAATGAGCAGTTCTTC
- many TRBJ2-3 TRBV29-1 CSVDWTWLTESTDTQYF TGCAGCGTTGATTGGACTTGGCTCACCGAGAGCACAGATACGCAGTATTTT
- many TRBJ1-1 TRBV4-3 CASSQDRQTVNTEAFF TGCGCCAGCAGCCAAGATAGACAGACAGTAAACACTGAAGCTTTCTTT
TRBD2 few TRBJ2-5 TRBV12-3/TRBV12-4 CASRTGTSRETQYF TGTGCCAGCAGAACCGGGACTAGCAGAGAGACCCAGTACTTC
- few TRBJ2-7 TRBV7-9 CASSRDTDYEQYF TGTGCCAGCAGCCGGGACACCGACTACGAGCAGTACTTC
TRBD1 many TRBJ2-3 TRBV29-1 CSVRGGQGLTDTQYF TGCAGCGTTCGAGGGGGACAGGGTTTAACAGATACGCAGTATTTT
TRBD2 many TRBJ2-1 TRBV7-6 CASSFQPGLAADEQFF TGTGCCAGCAGCTTTCAACCGGGACTAGCGGCGGATGAGCAGTTCTTC
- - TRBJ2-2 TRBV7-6 CASSLINEQTNTGELFF TGTGCCAGCAGCTTAATAAACGAACAGACGAACACCGGGGAGCTGTTTTTT
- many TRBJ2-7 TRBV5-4 CASSSPGASEQYF TGTGCCAGCAGCTCCCCCGGGGCAAGCGAGCAGTACTTC
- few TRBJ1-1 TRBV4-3 CASSQDKWMNTEAFF TGCGCCAGCAGCCAAGATAAATGGATGAACACTGAAGCTTTCTTT
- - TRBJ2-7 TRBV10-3 CAISATYEQYF TGTGCCATCAGTGCGACGTACGAGCAGTACTTC
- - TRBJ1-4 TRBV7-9 CASSLAKRGALEKLFF TGTGCCAGCAGCTTAGCGAAGAGGGGGGCGCTTGAAAAACTGTTTTTT
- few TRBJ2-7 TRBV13 CASSSVGQPPSYEQYF TGTGCCAGCAGCTCCGTCGGTCAGCCCCCGTCGTACGAGCAGTACTTC
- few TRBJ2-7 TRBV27 CASSLSWGSYEQYF TGTGCCAGCAGTTTATCTTGGGGTAGCTACGAGCAGTACTTC
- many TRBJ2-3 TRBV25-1 CASGWRPDTQYF TGTGCCAGCGGCTGGAGGCCAGATACGCAGTATTTT
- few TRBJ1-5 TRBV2 CASSEMGYQPQHF TGTGCCAGCAGTGAGATGGGGTATCAGCCCCAGCATTTT
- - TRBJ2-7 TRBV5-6 CASSHQNSYEQYF TGTGCCAGCAGCCACCAGAATTCGTACGAGCAGTACTTC
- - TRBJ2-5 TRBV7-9 CASSFAGAQVVF TGTGCCAGCAGCTTTGCGGGGGCGCAGGTGGTCTTC
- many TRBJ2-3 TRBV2 CASSEALGHTDTQYF TGTGCCAGCAGTGAGGCCCTGGGACACACAGATACGCAGTATTTT
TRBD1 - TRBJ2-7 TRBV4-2 CASSQERTGSYEQYF TGTGCCAGCAGCCAAGAACGGACAGGGTCCTACGAGCAGTACTTC
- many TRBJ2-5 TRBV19 CASSQLVRYQETQYF TGTGCCAGTAGTCAGCTAGTGAGGTACCAAGAGACCCAGTACTTC
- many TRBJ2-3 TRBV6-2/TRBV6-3 CASSYGAYTQYF TGTGCCAGCAGTTACGGAGCATATACGCAGTATTTT
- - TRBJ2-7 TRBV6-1 CASIRANHGQYF TGTGCCAGCATAAGGGCGAACCACGGGCAGTACTTC
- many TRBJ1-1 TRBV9 CASSVSYQGRTEAFF TGTGCCAGCAGCGTAAGTTATCAGGGGCGGACTGAAGCTTTCTTT
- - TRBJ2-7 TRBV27 CASSRTGLGEQYF TGTGCCAGCAGTCGCACAGGGTTAGGCGAGCAGTACTTC
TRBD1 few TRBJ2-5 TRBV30 CAWSLTGGVQETQYF TGTGCCTGGAGCTTGACAGGGGGAGTGCAAGAGACCCAGTACTTC
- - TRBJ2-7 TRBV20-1 CSARDMGGQSYEQYF TGCAGTGCTAGAGATATGGGGGGGCAGTCCTACGAGCAGTACTTC
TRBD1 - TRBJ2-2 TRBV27 CASSLGTGGLVAGGTGELFF TGTGCCAGCAGTTTAGGGACAGGGGGCCTGGTAGCGGGTGGTACCGGGGAGCTGTTTTTT
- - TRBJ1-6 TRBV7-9 CASSGHRVGDSPLHF TGTGCCAGCAGCGGACACAGGGTTGGGGATTCACCCCTCCACTTT
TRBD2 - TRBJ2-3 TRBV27 CASSPMGTSGADTQYF TGTGCCAGCAGTCCGATGGGGACTAGCGGGGCAGATACGCAGTATTTT
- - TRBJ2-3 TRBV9 CASSVAWPDTQYF TGTGCCAGCAGCGTAGCTTGGCCTGATACGCAGTATTTT
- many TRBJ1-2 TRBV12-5 CASGLRQPVGYGYTF TGTGCTAGTGGCCTGAGGCAGCCGGTGGGCTATGGCTACACCTTC
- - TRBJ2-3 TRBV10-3 CAISDPTDTSTDTQYF TGTGCCATCAGTGATCCGACAGATACTAGCACAGATACGCAGTATTTT
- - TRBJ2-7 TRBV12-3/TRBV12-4 CASSGDLYEQYF TGTGCCAGCAGTGGAGATCTCTACGAGCAGTACTTC
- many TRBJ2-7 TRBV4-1 CASSQVRGTYEQYF TGCGCCAGCAGCCAGGTCCGGGGGACCTACGAGCAGTACTTC
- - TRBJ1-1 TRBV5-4 CASSLDDAPLNTEAFF TGTGCCAGCAGCTTGGATGACGCTCCCCTTAACACTGAAGCTTTCTTT
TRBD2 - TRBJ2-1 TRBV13 CASSSAGTSSCNEQFF TGTGCCAGCAGCTCCGCCGGGACTAGCTCTTGCAATGAGCAGTTCTTC
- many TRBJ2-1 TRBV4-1 CASSQARWDEQFF TGCGCCAGCAGCCAAGCTCGTTGGGATGAGCAGTTCTTC
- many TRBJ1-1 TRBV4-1 CASSQQSLNTEAFF TGCGCCAGCAGCCAACAGTCTTTGAACACTGAAGCTTTCTTT
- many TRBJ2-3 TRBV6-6 CASSPTPSDTQYF TGTGCCAGCAGCCCTACGCCCTCAGATACGCAGTATTTT
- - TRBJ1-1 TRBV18 CASSPDWSEAFF TGTGCCAGCTCACCAGATTGGAGTGAAGCTTTCTTT
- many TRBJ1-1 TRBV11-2 CASSPRGGVTEAFF TGTGCCAGCAGCCCCCGGGGGGGGGTTACTGAAGCTTTCTTT
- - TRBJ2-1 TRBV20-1 CSAMDNEQFF TGCAGTGCGATGGACAATGAGCAGTTCTTC
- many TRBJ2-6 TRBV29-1 CSVPNTGSGANVLTF TGCAGCGTACCCAATACAGGCTCTGGGGCCAACGTCCTGACTTTC
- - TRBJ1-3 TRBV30 CAWSGALSGNTMYF TGTGCCTGGAGCGGGGCCCTCTCTGGAAACACCATGTATTTT
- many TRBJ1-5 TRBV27 CASSVQGSWQPQHF TGTGCCAGCAGTGTACAGGGTTCCTGGCAGCCCCAGCATTTT
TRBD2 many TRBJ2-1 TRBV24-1 CATSVAGLGYEQFF TGTGCCACCAGTGTAGCGGGACTGGGCTATGAGCAGTTCTTC
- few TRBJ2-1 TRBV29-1 CSADNRTAEQFF TGCAGCGCAGACAATAGGACGGCCGAGCAGTTCTTC
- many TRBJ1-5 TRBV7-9 CASSSGQNSNQPQHF TGTGCCAGCAGTTCTGGACAGAATAGCAATCAGCCCCAGCATTTT
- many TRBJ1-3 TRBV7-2 CASSFFGSGNTIYF TGTGCCAGCAGCTTCTTTGGCTCTGGAAACACCATATATTTT
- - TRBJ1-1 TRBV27 CASSLSTKGEAFF TGTGCCAGCAGTTTATCGACGAAAGGTGAAGCTTTCTTT
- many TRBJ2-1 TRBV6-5 CASSPSGKNEQFF TGTGCCAGCAGTCCCTCAGGGAAGAATGAGCAGTTCTTC
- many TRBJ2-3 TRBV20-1 CSARNPLSLGDTQYF TGCAGTGCTAGGAACCCGTTGTCCCTAGGAGATACGCAGTATTTT